The entry that follows covers one TCR beta chain sequence. Here immunoSEQ multiplex PCR was the method, and the copy in TCRdb shows in-frame clones only, minus some. The sample holds around 80,000 clones, almost 85% seen once. V lost 5 bases to trimming and J lost 7 bases, with 17 bases between them. The CDR3 contains 14 residues. Germline-derived CDR1 and CDR2 are LGHDT and YNNKEL (reference sequence). The source of the sample is a study of blood T cell repertoires in COVID-19. This clonotype was sampled from a man older than 75 with acute or convalescent COVID-19. This sequence joins TRBV3-1 (or the pseudogene TRBV3-2) and TRBJ1-1, with D unclear. Sequencing was carried out using peripheral blood. In DNA, the CDR3 is TGTGCCAGCAGCTCTTACGGGTACCAAGATGAAGCTTTCTTT. It yields the protein CASSSYGYQDEAFF.